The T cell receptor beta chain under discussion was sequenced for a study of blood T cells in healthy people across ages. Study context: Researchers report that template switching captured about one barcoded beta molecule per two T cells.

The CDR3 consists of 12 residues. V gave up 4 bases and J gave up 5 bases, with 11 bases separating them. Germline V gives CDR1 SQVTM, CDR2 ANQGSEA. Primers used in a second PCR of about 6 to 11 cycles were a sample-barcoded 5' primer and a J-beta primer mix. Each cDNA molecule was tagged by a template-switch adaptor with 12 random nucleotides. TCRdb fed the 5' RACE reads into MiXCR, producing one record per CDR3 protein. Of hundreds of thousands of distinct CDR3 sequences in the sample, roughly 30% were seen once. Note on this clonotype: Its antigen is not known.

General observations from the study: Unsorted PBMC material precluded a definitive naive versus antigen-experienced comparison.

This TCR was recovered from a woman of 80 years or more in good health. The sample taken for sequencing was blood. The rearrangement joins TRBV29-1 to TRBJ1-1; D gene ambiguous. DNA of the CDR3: TGCAGCGTTGCAATGCGGGGAACTGAAGCTTTCTTT. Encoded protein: CSVAMRGTEAFF. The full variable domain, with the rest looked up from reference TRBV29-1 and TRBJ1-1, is SAVISQKPSRDICQRGTSLTIQCQVDSQVTMMFWYRQQPGQSLTLIATANQGSEATYESGFVIDKFPISRPNLTFSTLTVSNMSPEDSSIYLCSVAMRGTEAFFGQGTRLTVV.